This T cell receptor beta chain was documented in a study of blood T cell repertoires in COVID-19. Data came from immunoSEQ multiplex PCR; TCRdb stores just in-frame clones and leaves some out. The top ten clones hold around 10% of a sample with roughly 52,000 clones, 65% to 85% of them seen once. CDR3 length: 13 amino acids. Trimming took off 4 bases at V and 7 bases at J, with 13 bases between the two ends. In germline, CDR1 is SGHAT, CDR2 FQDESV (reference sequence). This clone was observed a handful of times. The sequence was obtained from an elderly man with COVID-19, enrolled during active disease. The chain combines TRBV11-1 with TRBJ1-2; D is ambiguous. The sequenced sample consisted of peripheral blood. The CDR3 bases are TGTGCCAGCAGCTCACACAATGCGGGTGGCTACACCTTC. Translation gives CASSSHNAGGYTF.